This is a list of T cell receptor beta chains from one sample in a study of T cell repertoires in cytomegalovirus infection. TCRdb re-called the reads through MiXCR, storing one row per CDR3 protein. The sample includes 740,000 or so distinct CDR3 sequences, less than 40% of them seen just once. The specimen sequenced was PBMCs. All receptors come from a human donor in good health (CMV status not recorded). Some clones in this sample may be carry-over from other donors' samples. The CDR3 runs from the conserved cysteine through the conserved F or W. The D gene is left open where the match is weak. Clone size is shown for a subset of rows, as once, few, many or a class of expanded clone.

TRBJ1-2	NA	NA	14	TRBV24-1	CATSDGPRDDGYTF	TGTGCCACCAGTGATGGGCCAAGGGACGATGGCTACACCTTC
TRBJ2-4	few	NA	14	TRBV15	CATSRGGGLNIQYF	TGTGCCACCAGCAGAGGGGGGGGCCTAAACATTCAGTACTTC
TRBJ2-2	NA	NA	14	TRBV6-8	CASSARANTGELFF	TGTGCCTCGAGTGCCAGGGCGAACACCGGGGAGCTGTTTTTT
TRBJ1-1	many	NA	18	TRBV7-8	CASSLGGVQAALGTEAFF	TGTGCCAGCAGCTTAGGGGGGGTACAGGCCGCCCTTGGAACTGAAGCTTTCTTT
TRBJ2-1	few	TRBD1	18	TRBV7-2	CASSPVGTGWSSYNEQFF	TGTGCCAGCAGCCCCGTCGGGACAGGATGGAGCTCCTACAATGAGCAGTTCTTC
TRBJ2-4	few	NA	14	TRBV20-1	CSAQPMTRVNIQYF	TGCAGTGCCCAACCTATGACACGGGTAAACATTCAGTACTTC
TRBJ2-4	many	TRBD2	17	TRBV7-6	CASSLGRLAGGKNIQYF	TGTGCCAGCAGCTTAGGGAGACTAGCGGGAGGCAAAAACATTCAGTACTTC
TRBJ1-1	few	TRBD1	16	TRBV2	CASRRFRQGRNTEAFF	TGTGCCAGCAGACGGTTTAGACAGGGGCGGAACACTGAAGCTTTCTTT
TRBJ2-7	NA	NA	13	TRBV28	CASSLRRAGEQYF	TGTGCCAGCAGCCTTCGTCGCGCGGGAGAGCAGTACTTC
TRBJ2-7	NA	TRBD1	14	TRBV7-9	CASKTGGAGYEQYF	TGTGCCAGCAAAACAGGGGGCGCGGGCTACGAGCAGTACTTC
TRBJ2-6	NA	NA	18	TRBV4-1	CASSPHRVLGSGANVLTF	TGCGCCAGCAGCCCCCACAGGGTTTTGGGCTCTGGGGCCAACGTCCTGACTTTC
TRBJ1-3	few	NA	15	TRBV19	CASATGLSSGNTIYF	TGTGCCAGCGCTACAGGGCTTTCCTCTGGAAACACCATATATTTT
TRBJ1-6	NA	NA	14	TRBV15	CATDAGQFNSPLHF	TGTGCCACGGACGCTGGGCAGTTTAATTCACCCCTCCACTTT
TRBJ2-7	NA	NA	13	TRBV28	CASSFQGDDEQYF	TGTGCCAGCAGTTTCCAAGGGGACGACGAGCAGTACTTC
TRBJ1-1	NA	NA	13	TRBV28	CASSGRRAAEAFF	TGTGCCAGCAGTGGGAGGAGGGCCGCTGAAGCTTTCTTT
TRBJ1-1	once	NA	16	TRBV27	CASSLNWQGSPTEAFF	TGTGCCAGCAGTTTAAATTGGCAGGGCTCCCCAACTGAAGCTTTCTTT
TRBJ1-5	NA	NA	14	TRBV7-2	CASSRRTGNQPQHF	TGTGCCAGCAGCCGCCGGACAGGCAATCAGCCCCAGCATTTT
TRBJ2-3	NA	NA	17	TRBV29-1	CSVAGVEGDRVFSTQYF	TGCAGCGTTGCAGGGGTCGAAGGGGATAGGGTCTTCAGTACGCAGTATTTT
TRBJ1-2	NA	TRBD1	13	TRBV28	CASSLTGVYGYTF	TGTGCCAGCAGTCTAACAGGGGTCTATGGCTACACCTTC
TRBJ2-7	NA	TRBD2	16	TRBV28	CASSPGGTSGTYEQYF	TGTGCCAGCAGTCCCGGGGGGACTAGCGGGACTTACGAGCAGTACTTC
TRBJ2-7	few	TRBD2	14	TRBV10-3	CAISLAGGMGEQYF	TGTGCCATCAGCCTAGCGGGAGGTATGGGGGAGCAGTACTTC
TRBJ2-1	NA	TRBD2	19	TRBV20-1	CSASSVGLAGGVFHNEQFF	TGCAGTGCTAGTAGCGTGGGACTAGCGGGGGGCGTTTTTCATAATGAGCAGTTCTTC
TRBJ1-2	few	NA	12	TRBV27	CASRDAFFGYTF	TGTGCCAGCCGGGACGCTTTTTTTGGCTACACCTTC
TRBJ2-3	NA	NA	12	TRBV30	CAGSKSTDTQYF	TGTGCCGGGTCAAAATCCACAGATACGCAGTATTTT
TRBJ1-2	NA	NA	17	TRBV7-8	CASSLLGLIASNYGYTF	TGTGCCAGCAGCTTACTTGGTCTCATTGCCTCTAACTATGGCTACACCTTC
TRBJ2-7	few	TRBD1	13	TRBV20-1	CSAINRGHYEQYF	TGCAGTGCTATAAACAGGGGGCACTACGAGCAGTACTTC
TRBJ2-5	NA	NA	18	TRBV6-6	CASSYRATGFGESETQYF	TGTGCCAGCAGTTACCGGGCAACGGGGTTTGGAGAGTCAGAGACCCAGTACTTC
TRBJ2-5	few	NA	11	TRBV29-1	CSVAGQETQYF	TGCAGCGTTGCCGGGCAAGAGACCCAGTACTTC
TRBJ1-5	many	NA	16	TRBV7-6	CASSLLAGVSNQPQHF	TGTGCCAGCAGCCTCCTGGCGGGGGTGAGCAATCAGCCCCAGCATTTT
TRBJ1-6	NA	NA	15	TRBV28	CASSELSSYNSPLHF	TGTGCCAGCAGTGAATTGAGCTCCTATAATTCACCCCTCCACTTT
TRBJ1-1	few	NA	13	TRBV2	CASSSGENTEAFF	TGTGCCAGCAGCTCGGGGGAGAACACTGAAGCTTTCTTT
TRBJ2-3	NA	TRBD1	16	TRBV3-1	CASSQGTGAATGKRYF	TGTGCCAGCAGCCAAGGGACAGGGGCGGCAACCGGAAAGCGGTATTTT
TRBJ2-5	few	TRBD1	16	TRBV5-1	CASSLGTLTGEETQYF	TGCGCCAGCAGCTTGGGGACCCTTACAGGGGAGGAGACCCAGTACTTC
TRBJ1-5	NA	NA	17	TRBV7-2	CASSLKGGSFYNQPQHF	TGTGCCAGCAGCTTAAAGGGGGGCAGCTTCTACAATCAGCCCCAGCATTTT
TRBJ1-2	NA	NA	14	TRBV28	CASSLTDKSSGYTF	TGTGCCAGCAGTTTAACTGACAAATCGTCCGGCTACACCTTC
TRBJ2-7	NA	TRBD1	15	TRBV7-9	CASSLEDRGPYEQYF	TGTGCCAGCAGCTTAGAGGACAGGGGCCCCTACGAGCAGTACTTC
TRBJ2-1	NA	NA	12	TRBV7-8	CASSLRGTEQFF	TGTGCCAGCAGCCTCAGAGGTACTGAGCAGTTCTTC